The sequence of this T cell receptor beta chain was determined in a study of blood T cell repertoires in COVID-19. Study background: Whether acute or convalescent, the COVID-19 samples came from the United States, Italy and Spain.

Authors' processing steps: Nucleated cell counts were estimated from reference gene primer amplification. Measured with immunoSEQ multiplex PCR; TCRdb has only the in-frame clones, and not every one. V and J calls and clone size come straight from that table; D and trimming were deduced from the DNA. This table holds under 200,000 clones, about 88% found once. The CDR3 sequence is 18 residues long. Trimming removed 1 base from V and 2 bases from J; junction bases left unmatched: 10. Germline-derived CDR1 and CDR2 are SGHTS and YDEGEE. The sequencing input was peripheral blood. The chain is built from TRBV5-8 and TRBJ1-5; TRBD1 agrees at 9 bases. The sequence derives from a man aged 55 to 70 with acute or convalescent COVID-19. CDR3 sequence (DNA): TGTGCCAGCAGCTTGAACAGGGGGCCCGGGACGGGCAATCAGCCCCAGCATTTT. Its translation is CASSLNRGPGTGNQPQHF.